This T cell receptor beta chain was sequenced during a study of CD8 T cells in Susac syndrome. General observations from the study: CD4+ repertoires of Susac syndrome patients lacked detectable clonal expansion.

Germline CDR1 reads SEHNR; CDR2 reads FQNEAQ (reference sequence). With 5 bases removed from V and 0 bases from J, the gap between germline ends came to 13 bases. This CDR3 has 15 amino acids. Turning to this clonotype: As yet, its antigen is unknown.

Random hexamers primed reverse transcription of about 0.5 to 1 ug RNA. Across 54 Vbeta and 13 Jbeta, TCR beta CDR3 was amplified with immunoSEQ multiplex PCR. Using its own MiXCR run on the immunoSEQ multiplex PCR reads, TCRdb lists one record per CDR3 protein. In the table there are 200,000 to 300,000 distinct CDR3 sequences, less than 96% of which are singletons. CD8+ and CD4+ T cells circulating in blood were sequenced for TCR beta. The sample consisted of CD4+ T cells from PBMCs. This clonotype originated in a human donor with Susac syndrome. V gene TRBV7-9 combines with J gene TRBJ1-1; possible D gene TRBD1, 5 bases. The CDR3 sequence is CASSLYRGLNTEAFF. CDR3 DNA: TGTGCCAGCAGCCTGTACCGGGGACTGAACACTGAAGCTTTCTTT.